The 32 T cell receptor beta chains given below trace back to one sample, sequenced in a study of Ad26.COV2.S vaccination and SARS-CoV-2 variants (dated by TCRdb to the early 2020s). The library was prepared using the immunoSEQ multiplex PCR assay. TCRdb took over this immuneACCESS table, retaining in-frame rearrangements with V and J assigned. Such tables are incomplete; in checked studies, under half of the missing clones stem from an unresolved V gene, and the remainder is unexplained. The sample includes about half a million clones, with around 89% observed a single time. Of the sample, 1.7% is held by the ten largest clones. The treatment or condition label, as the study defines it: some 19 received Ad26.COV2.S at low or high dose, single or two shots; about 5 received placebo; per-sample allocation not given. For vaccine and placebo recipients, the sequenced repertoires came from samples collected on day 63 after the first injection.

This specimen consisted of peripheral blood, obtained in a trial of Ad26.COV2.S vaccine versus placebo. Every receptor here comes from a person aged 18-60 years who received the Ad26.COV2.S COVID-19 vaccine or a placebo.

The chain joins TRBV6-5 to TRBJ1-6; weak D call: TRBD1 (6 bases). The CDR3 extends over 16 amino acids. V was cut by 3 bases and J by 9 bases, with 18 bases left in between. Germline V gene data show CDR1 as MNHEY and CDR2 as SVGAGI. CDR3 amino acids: CASSYRVTGRTSPLHF. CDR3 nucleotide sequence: TGTGCCAGCAGTTATCGGGTGACAGGTCGCACTTCACCCCTCCACTTT.

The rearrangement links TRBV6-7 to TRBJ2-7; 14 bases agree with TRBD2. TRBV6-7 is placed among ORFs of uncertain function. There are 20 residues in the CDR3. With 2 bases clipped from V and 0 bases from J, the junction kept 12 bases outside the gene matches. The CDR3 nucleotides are TGTGCCAGCAGTTACCCCAAACGGACTAGCGGGAGGTACCCCTCCTACGAGCAGTACTTC. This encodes CASSYPKRTSGRYPSYEQYF.

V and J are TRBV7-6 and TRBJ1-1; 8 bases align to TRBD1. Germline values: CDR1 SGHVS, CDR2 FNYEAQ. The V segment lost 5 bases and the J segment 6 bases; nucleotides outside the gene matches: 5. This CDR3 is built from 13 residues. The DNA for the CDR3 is TGTGCCAGCAGCGCCTGGACAGGGCCTGAAGCTTTCTTT. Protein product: CASSAWTGPEAFF.

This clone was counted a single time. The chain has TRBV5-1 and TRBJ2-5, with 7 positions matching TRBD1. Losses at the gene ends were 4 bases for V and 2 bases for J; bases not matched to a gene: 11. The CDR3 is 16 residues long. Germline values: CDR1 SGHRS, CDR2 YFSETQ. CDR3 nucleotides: TGCGCCAGCAGCCAGCCATGGGGACAGTTTCAAGAGACCCAGTACTTC. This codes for CASSQPWGQFQETQYF. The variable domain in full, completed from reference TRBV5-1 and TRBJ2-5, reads KAGVTQTPRYLIKTRGQQVTLSCSPISGHRSVSWYQQTPGQGLQFLFEYFSETQRNKGNFPGRFSGRQFSNSRSEMNVSTLELGDSALYLCASSQPWGQFQETQYFGPGTRLLVL.

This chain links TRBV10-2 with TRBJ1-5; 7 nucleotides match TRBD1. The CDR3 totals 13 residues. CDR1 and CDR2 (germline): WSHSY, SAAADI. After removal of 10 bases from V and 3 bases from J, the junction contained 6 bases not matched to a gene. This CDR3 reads CAIQQGNNQPQHF. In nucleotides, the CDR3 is TGCGCCATCCAACAGGGGAACAATCAGCCCCAGCATTTT.

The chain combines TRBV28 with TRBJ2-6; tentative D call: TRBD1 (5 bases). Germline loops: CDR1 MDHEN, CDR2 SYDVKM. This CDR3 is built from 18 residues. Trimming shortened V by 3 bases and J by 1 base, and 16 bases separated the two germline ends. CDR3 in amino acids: CASSFLTYQGSGANVLTF. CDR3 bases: TGTGCCAGCAGTTTTTTGACTTACCAGGGATCTGGGGCCAACGTCCTGACTTTC. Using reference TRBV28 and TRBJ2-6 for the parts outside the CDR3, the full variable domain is DVKVTQSSRYLVKRTGEKVFLECVQDMDHENMFWYRQDPGLGLRLIYFSYDVKMKEKGDIPEGYSVSREKKERFSLILESASTNQTSMYLCASSFLTYQGSGANVLTFGAGSRLTVL.

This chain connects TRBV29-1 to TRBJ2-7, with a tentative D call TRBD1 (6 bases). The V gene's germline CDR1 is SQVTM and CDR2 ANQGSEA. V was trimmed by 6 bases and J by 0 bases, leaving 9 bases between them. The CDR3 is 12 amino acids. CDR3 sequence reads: CSVARGSYEQYF. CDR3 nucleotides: TGCAGCGTAGCCAGGGGCTCCTACGAGCAGTACTTC.

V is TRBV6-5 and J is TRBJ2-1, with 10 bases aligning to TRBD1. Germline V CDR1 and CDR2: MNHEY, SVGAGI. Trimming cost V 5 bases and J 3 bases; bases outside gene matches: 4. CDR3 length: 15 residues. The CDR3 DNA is TGTGCCAGCAGTCCGACAGGGGGCCTCTACAATGAGCAGTTCTTC. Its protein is CASSPTGGLYNEQFF.

Here the CDR3 DNA reads TGCGCCAGCAGCCAACAGGGGGCGGTTGGAAACACCATATATTTT. Its translation: CASSQQGAVGNTIYF. The chain carries TRBV4-1 and TRBJ1-3; 8 nucleotides agree with TRBD1. The length of the CDR3 is 15 residues. Germline assignment: CDR1 MGHRA and CDR2 YSYEKL. With V trimmed by 2 bases and J by 3 bases, 3 bases remained unmatched.

For the CDR3, the DNA is TGTGCCAGCAGACCCGACGGTACTGAAGCTTTCTTT. Its protein is CASRPDGTEAFF. V is TRBV6-5 and J is TRBJ1-1; no clear D gene. In germline, CDR1 is MNHEY, CDR2 SVGAGI. The CDR3 sequence is 12 residues long. The V and J ends lost 6 bases and 5 bases respectively, with 10 bases between them.

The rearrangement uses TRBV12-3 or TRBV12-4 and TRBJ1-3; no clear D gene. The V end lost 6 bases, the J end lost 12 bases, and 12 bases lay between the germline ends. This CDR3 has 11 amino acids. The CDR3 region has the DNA TGTGCCAGCAGCAGGACGGACGACATATATTTT. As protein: CASSRTDDIYF.

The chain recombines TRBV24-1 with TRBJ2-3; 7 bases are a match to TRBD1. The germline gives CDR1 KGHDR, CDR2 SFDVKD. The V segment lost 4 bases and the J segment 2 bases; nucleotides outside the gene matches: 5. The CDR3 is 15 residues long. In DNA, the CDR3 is TGTGCCACCAGTGACCGGGACAGAAACACAGATACGCAGTATTTT. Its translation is CATSDRDRNTDTQYF.

Written as DNA, the CDR3 is TGTGCCAGCAGCTTAGTAGAAACAAGGAACACTGAAGCTTTCTTT. This translates into CASSLVETRNTEAFF. The rearrangement uses TRBV7-8 and TRBJ1-1, with D unresolved. The CDR3 has 15 residues. V gave up 1 base and J gave up 1 base, with 10 bases separating them. Germline CDR1 and CDR2: SGHVS and FQNEAQ.

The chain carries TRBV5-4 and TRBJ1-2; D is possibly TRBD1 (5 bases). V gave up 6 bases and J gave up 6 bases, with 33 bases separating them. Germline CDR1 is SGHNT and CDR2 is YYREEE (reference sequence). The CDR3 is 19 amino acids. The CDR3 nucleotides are TGTGCCAGCACCCATCTGGTTGTCGAGACAGATCTAACGATGAATGGCTACACCTTC. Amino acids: CASTHLVVETDLTMNGYTF. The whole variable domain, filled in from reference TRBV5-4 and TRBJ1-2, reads ETGVTQSPTHLIKTRGQQVTLRCSSQSGHNTVSWYQQALGQGPQFIFQYYREEENGRGNFPPRFSGLQFPNYSSELNVNALELDDSALYLCASTHLVVETDLTMNGYTFGSGTRLTVV.

CDR3 sequence reads: CASSTHRLQSYEQYF. CDR3 nucleotide sequence: TGTGCCAGCAGCACCCACAGGTTACAGTCCTACGAGCAGTACTTC. The rearrangement links TRBV11-2 to TRBJ2-7; D possibly corresponds to TRBD1 (5 bases). The CDR3 covers 15 residues. The germline gives CDR1 SGHAT, CDR2 FQNNGV. V was trimmed by 5 bases and J by 1 base, leaving 15 bases between them.

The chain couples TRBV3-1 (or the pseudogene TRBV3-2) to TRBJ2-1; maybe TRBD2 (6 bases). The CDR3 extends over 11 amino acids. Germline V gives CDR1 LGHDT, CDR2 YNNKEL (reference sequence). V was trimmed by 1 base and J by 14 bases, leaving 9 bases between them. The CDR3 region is CASSQGRAKFF. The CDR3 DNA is TGTGCCAGCAGCCAAGGGAGGGCGAAGTTCTTC.

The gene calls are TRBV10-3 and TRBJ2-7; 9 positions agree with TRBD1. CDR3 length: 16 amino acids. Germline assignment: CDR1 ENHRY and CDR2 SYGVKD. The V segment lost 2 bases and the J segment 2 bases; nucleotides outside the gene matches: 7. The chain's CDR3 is CAISEATGGATYEQYF. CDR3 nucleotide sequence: TGTGCCATCAGTGAGGCTACAGGGGGCGCGACCTACGAGCAGTACTTC.

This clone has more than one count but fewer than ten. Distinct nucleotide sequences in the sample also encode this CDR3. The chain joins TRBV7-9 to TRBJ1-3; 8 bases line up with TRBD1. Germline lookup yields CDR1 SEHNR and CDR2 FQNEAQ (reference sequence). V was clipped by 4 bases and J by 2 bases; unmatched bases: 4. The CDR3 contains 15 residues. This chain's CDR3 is CASSSRQGTGNTIYF. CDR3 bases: TGTGCCAGCAGCTCGAGACAGGGGACTGGAAACACCATATATTTT.

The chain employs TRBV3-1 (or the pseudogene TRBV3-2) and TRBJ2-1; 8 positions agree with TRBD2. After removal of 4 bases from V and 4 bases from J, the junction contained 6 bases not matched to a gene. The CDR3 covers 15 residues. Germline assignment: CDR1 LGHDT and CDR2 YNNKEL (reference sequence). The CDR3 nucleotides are TGTGCCAGCAGCCGTCACCGGGAGGGGTACAATGAGCAGTTCTTC. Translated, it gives CASSRHREGYNEQFF.

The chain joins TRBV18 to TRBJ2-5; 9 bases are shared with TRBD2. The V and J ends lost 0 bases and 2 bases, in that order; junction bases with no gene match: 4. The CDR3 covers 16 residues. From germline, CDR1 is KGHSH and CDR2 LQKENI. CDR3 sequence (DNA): TGTGCCAGCTCACCACCGGCGGGGGGGATACAAGAGACCCAGTACTTC. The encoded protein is CASSPPAGGIQETQYF.

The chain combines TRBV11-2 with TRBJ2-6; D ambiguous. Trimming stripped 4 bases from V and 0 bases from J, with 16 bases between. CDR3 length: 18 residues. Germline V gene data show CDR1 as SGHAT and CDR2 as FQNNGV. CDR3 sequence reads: CASSSRTQRNSGANVLTF. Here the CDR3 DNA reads TGTGCCAGCAGCTCGAGAACGCAGAGGAACTCTGGGGCCAACGTCCTGACTTTC.

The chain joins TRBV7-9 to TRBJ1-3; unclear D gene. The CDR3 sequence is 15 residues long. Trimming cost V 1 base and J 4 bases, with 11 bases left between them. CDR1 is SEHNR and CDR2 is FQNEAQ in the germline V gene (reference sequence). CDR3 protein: CASSLDLQRGNTIYF. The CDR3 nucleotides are TGTGCCAGCAGCTTAGATTTGCAGAGGGGAAACACCATATATTTT.

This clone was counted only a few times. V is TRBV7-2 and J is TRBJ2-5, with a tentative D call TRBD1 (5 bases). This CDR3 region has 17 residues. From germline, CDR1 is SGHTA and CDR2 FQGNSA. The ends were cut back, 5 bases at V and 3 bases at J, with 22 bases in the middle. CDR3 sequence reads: CASSQGPNSGQKETQYF. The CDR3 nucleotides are TGTGCCAGCAGCCAGGGTCCCAACTCCGGACAAAAAGAGACCCAGTACTTC. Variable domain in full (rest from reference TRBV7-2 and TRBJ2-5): GAGVSQSPSNKVTEKGKDVELRCDPISGHTALYWYRQSLGQGLEFLIYFQGNSAPDKSGLPSDRFSAERTGGSVSTLTIQRTQQEDSAVYLCASSQGPNSGQKETQYFGPGTRLLVL.

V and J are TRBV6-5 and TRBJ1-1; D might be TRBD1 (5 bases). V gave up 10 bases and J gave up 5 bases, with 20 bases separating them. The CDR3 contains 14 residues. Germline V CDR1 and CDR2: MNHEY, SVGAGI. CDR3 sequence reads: CATRPGTPGTEAFF. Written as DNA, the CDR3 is TGTGCCACCCGTCCCGGGACCCCGGGGACTGAAGCTTTCTTT.

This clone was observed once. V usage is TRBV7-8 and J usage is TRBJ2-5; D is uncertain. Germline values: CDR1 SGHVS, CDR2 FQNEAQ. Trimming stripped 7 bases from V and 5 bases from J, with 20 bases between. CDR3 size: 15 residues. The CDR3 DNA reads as TGTGCCAGCAAACCAAGTTTGCCGCGCCGGGAGACCCAGTACTTC. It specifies CASKPSLPRRETQYF.

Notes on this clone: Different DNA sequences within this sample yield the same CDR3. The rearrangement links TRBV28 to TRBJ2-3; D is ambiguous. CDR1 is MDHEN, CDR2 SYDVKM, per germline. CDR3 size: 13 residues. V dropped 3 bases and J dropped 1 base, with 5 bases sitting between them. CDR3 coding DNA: TGTGCCAGCAGTTTTCTGGGCACAGATACGCAGTATTTT. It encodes CASSFLGTDTQYF.

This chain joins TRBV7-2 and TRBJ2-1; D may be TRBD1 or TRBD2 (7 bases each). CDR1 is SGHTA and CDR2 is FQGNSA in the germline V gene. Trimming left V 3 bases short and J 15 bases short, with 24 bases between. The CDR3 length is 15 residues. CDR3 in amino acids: CASSLAGGGSWKGFF. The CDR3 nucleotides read TGTGCCAGCAGCTTGGCAGGGGGAGGGTCTTGGAAAGGGTTCTTC.

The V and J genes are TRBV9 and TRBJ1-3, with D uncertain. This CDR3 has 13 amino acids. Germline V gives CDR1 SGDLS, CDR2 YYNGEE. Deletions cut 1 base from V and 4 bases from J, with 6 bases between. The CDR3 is CASSVNNGNTIYF. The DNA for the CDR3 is TGTGCCAGCAGCGTAAACAACGGAAACACCATATATTTT.

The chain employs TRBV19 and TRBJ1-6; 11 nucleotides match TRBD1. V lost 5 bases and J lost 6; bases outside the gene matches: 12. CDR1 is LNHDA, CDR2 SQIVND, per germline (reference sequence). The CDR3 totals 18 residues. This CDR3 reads CASSLRTGGVIGNSPLHF. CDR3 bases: TGTGCCAGTAGTCTTCGGACAGGGGGCGTGATAGGTAATTCACCCCTCCACTTT.

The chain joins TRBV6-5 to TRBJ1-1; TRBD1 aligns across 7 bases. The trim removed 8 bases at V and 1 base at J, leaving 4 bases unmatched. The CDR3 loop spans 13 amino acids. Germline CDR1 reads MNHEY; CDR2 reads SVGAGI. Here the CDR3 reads CASRRGGNTEAFF. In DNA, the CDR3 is TGTGCCAGCCGCAGGGGGGGGAACACTGAAGCTTTCTTT.

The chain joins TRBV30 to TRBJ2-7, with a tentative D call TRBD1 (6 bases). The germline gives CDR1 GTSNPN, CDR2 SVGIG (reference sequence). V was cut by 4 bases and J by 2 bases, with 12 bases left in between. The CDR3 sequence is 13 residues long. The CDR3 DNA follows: TGTGCCTGGAAAACAGGGATAACCTACGAGCAGTACTTC. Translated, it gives CAWKTGITYEQYF.

The DNA of the CDR3 is TGTGCCAGCAGCTTGGGCAGAAATGAAAAACTGTTTTTT. Translation gives CASSLGRNEKLFF. The gene calls are TRBV7-8 and TRBJ1-4; D remains ambiguous. The CDR3 is 13 residues long. The V gene's germline CDR1 is SGHVS and CDR2 FQNEAQ. V lost 3 bases and J 5 bases, leaving 7 bases between the germline ends.